The clone carrying this T cell receptor beta chain was found a few times. Its specificity is not known. TCRdb processed the RT-PCR reads anew with MiXCR; each CDR3 protein has one entry. The table shows more than 550,000 distinct CDR3 sequences, with over 9.5% occurring only once. This entry comes from a study of response to subunit inactivated influenza vaccine. Study results and limitations: Few new T cells, the authors suggested, are recruited by each seasonal influenza vaccination.

The sample consisted of PBMCs from blood, taken on the day of vaccination. The clonotype originates from a man aged 45-65 years who received an inactivated influenza vaccine.

The CDR3 region is CSASTRAAYNSPLHF. The CDR3 region has the DNA TGCAGTGCTAGTACTCGGGCTGCCTATAATTCACCCCTCCACTTT. The chain couples TRBV20-1 to TRBJ1-6; no reliable D call. Trimming shortened V by 3 bases and J by 2 bases, and 11 bases separated the two germline ends. CDR3 length: 15 amino acids. Germline V gene data show CDR1 as DFQATT and CDR2 as SNEGSKA (reference sequence).